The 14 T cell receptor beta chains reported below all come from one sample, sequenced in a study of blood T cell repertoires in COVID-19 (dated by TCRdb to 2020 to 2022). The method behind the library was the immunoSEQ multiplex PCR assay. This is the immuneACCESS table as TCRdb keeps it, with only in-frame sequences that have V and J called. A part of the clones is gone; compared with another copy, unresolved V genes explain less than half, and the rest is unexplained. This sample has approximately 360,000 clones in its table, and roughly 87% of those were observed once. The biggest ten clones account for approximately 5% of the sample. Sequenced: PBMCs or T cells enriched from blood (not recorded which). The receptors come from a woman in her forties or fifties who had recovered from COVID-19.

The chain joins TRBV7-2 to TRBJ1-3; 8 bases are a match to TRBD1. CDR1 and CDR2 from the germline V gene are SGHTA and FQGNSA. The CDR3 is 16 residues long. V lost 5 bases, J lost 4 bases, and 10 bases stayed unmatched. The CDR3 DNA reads TGTGCCAGCAGCCCTATAGGGACAGGCTTCGGAAACACCATATATTTT. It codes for CASSPIGTGFGNTIYF.

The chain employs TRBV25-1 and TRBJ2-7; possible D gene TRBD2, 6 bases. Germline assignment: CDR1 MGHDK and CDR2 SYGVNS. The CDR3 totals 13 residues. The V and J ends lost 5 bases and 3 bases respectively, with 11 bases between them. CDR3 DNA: TGTGCCAGCAGTAAAGGAGGGTTCTACGAGCAGTACTTC. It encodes CASSKGGFYEQYF.

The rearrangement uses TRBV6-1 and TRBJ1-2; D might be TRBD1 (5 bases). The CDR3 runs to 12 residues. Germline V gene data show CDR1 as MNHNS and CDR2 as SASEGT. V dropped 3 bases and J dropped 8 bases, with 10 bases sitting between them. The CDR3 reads CASSDRARGYTF. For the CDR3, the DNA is TGTGCCAGCAGTGACAGGGCTCGCGGCTACACCTTC.

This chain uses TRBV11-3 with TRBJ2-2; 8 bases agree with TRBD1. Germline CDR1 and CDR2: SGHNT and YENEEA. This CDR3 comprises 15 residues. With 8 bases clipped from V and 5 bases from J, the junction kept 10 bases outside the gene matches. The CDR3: CASDLGTGGTGELFF. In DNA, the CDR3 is TGTGCCAGCGATCTCGGGACAGGAGGGACCGGGGAGCTGTTTTTT.

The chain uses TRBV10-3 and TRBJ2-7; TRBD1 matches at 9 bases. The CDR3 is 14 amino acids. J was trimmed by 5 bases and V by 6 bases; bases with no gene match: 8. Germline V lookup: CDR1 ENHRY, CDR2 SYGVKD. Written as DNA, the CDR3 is TGTGCCATCAGAGAATTCCGGGACAGGGACGAGCAGTACTTC. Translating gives CAIREFRDRDEQYF.

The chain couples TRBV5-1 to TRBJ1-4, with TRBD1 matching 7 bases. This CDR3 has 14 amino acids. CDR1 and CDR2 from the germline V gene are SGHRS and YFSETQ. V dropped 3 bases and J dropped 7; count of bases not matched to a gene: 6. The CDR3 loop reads CASSSTGDSEKLFF. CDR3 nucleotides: TGCGCCAGCAGCTCAACAGGGGATTCTGAAAAACTGTTTTTT.

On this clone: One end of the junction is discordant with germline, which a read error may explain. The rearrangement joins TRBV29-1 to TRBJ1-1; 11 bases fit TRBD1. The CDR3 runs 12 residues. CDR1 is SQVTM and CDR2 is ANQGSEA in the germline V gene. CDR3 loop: CSVGTGDRGVVF. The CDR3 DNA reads TGCAGCGTTGGGACAGGGGACAGGGGGGTTGTATTT.

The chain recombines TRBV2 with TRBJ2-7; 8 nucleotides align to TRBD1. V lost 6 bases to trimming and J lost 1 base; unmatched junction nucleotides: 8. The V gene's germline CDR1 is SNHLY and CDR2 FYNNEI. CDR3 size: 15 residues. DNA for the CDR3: TGTGCCAGCAGCGACAGGGGACGAGAATCCTACGAGCAGTACTTC. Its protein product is CASSDRGRESYEQYF.

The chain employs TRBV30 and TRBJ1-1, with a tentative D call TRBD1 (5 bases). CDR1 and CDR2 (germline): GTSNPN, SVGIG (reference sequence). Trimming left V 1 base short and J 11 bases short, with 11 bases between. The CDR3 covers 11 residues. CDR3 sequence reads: CAWSAAGDAFF. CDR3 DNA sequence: TGTGCCTGGAGTGCGGCGGGGGATGCTTTCTTT.

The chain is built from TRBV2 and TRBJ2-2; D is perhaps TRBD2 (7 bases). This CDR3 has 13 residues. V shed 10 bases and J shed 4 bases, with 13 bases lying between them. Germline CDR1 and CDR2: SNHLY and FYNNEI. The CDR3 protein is CATGGPPTGELFF. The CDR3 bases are TGTGCCACCGGGGGGCCTCCCACCGGGGAGCTGTTTTTT.

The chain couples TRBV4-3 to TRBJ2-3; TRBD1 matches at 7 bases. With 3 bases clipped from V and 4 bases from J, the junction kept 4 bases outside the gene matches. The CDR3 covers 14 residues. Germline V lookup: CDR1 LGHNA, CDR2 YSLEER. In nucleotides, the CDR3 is TGCGCCAGCAGCCATGACGACAGGGCAGATACGCAGTATTTT. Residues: CASSHDDRADTQYF.

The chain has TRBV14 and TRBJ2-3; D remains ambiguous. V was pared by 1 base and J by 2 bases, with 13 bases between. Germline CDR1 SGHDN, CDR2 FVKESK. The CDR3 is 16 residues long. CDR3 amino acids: CASSQGLTRLTDTQYF. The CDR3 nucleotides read TGTGCCAGCAGCCAAGGGTTGACTCGTCTCACAGATACGCAGTATTTT.

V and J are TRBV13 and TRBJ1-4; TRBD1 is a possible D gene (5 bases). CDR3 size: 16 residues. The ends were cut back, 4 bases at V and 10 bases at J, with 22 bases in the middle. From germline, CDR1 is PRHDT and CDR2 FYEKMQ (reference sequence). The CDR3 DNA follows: TGTGCCAGCAGCTCGCCTCGATTGGGCAGGGAGGGAAAACTGTTTTTT. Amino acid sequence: CASSSPRLGREGKLFF.

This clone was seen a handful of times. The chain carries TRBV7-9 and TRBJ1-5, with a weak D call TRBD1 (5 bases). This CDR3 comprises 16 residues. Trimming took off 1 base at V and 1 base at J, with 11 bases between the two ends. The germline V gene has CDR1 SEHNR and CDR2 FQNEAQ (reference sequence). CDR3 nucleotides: TGTGCCAGCAGCTTAGAGACAGCCCTAAGCAATCAGCCCCAGCATTTT. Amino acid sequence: CASSLETALSNQPQHF.